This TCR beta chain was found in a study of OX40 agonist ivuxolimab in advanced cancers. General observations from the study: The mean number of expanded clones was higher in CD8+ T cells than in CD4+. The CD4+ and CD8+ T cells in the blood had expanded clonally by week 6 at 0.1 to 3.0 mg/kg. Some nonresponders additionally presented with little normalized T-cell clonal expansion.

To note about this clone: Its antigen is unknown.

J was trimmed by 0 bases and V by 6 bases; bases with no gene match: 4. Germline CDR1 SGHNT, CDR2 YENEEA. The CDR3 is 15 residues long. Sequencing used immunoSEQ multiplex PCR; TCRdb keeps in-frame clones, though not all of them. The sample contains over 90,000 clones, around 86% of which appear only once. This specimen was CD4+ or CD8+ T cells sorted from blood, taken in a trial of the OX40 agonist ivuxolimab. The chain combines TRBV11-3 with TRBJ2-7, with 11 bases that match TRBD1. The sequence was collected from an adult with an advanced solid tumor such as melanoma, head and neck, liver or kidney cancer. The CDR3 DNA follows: TGTGCCAGCAGACCCGGGACAGGGGGCTCCTACGAGCAGTACTTC. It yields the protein CASRPGTGGSYEQYF.